The source of this TCR beta chain is a study of T cell changes during pregnancy in multiple sclerosis. Trimming removed 1 base from V and 4 bases from J; junction bases left unmatched: 2. Germline assignment: CDR1 MNHEY and CDR2 SVGAGI. The CDR3 runs 14 residues. Sequencing was performed with immunoSEQ multiplex PCR; in TCRdb, only in-frame clones are kept and a portion is missing. The top ten hold 1% to 1.5% of the sample, which has tens of thousands of clones, 88% seen once. The clonotype comes from a female donor with multiple sclerosis, enrolled in a pregnancy study. The specimen was CD4+ T cells from peripheral blood mononuclear cells, collected in the second trimester of pregnancy. The chain combines TRBV6-5 with TRBJ1-2; TRBD1 agrees at 8 bases. Written as DNA, the CDR3 is TGTGCCAGCAGTTACTTGGGACAGGCCTATGGCTACACCTTC. Its translation: CASSYLGQAYGYTF.